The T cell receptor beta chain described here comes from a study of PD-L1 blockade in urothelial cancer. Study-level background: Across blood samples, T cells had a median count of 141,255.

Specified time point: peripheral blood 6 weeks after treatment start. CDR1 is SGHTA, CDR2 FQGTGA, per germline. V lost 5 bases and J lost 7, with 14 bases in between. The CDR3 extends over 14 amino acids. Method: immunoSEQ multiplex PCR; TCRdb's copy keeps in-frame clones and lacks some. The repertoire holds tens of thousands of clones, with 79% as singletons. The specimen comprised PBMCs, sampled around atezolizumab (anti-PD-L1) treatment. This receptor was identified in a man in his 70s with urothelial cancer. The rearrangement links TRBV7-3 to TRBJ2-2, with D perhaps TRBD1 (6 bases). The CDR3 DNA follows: TGTGCCAGCAGCACGGGGACAAGCGGCGGGGAGCTGTTTTTT. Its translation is CASSTGTSGGELFF.